The 5 T cell receptor beta chains presented below share a single source sample, sequenced in a study of T cell responses to AZD1222 COVID-19 vaccine. Data came from immunoSEQ multiplex PCR; TCRdb stores just in-frame clones and leaves some out. The sample yields 56,000 or so clones, 80% to 90% seen once. The starting material was peripheral blood, obtained on day 0 of AZD1222 vaccination. Every receptor here comes from an adult in good health.

The chain combines TRBV6-1 with TRBJ1-2, with 8 bases matching TRBD1. Germline V gene data show CDR1 as MNHNS and CDR2 as SASEGT. Trimming removed 0 bases from V and 1 base from J; junction bases left unmatched: 13. The CDR3 sequence is 19 residues long. The CDR3: CASSEALQGAYRLNYGYTF. CDR3 in DNA: TGTGCCAGCAGTGAAGCGCTTCAGGGGGCCTACAGACTTAACTATGGCTACACCTTC.

The V call is TRBV6-6, the J call TRBJ1-1, with D uncertain. This CDR3 region has 13 residues. V lost 2 bases, J lost 2 bases, and 6 bases lay in between. Germline values: CDR1 MNHNY, CDR2 SVGAGI (reference sequence). Written as DNA, the CDR3 is TGTGCCAGCAGTTACGACCGTAACACTGAAGCTTTCTTT. Protein sequence: CASSYDRNTEAFF.

The CDR3 loop is CASKLTGAQETQYF. CDR3 DNA sequence: TGTGCCAGCAAGTTGACAGGGGCTCAAGAGACCCAGTACTTC. The V and J genes are TRBV6-5 and TRBJ2-5, with 8 bases fitting TRBD1. J was trimmed by 2 bases and V by 7 bases; bases with no gene match: 6. The CDR3 consists of 14 residues. The V gene's germline CDR1 is MNHEY and CDR2 SVGAGI.

V is TRBV15 and J is TRBJ2-2; TRBD1 matches 7 bases. Per germline, CDR1 LNHNV and CDR2 YYDKDF (reference sequence). The V gene end was trimmed by 0 bases and the J gene end by 7 bases; junction bases not matched to a gene: 11. The CDR3 runs 17 residues. CDR3 loop: CATSRDQLQGTGGELFF. The DNA for the CDR3 is TGTGCCACCAGCAGAGATCAATTACAGGGGACGGGCGGGGAGCTGTTTTTT.

The chain has TRBV11-2 and TRBJ1-1; D gene uncertain. Germline CDR1 is SGHAT and CDR2 is FQNNGV. The CDR3 consists of 12 residues. Trimming removed 0 bases at V and 11 bases at J, with 10 bases between. The DNA for the CDR3 is TGTGCCAGCAGCTTAGAGGTAGGCGAGGCTTTCTTT. This sequence encodes CASSLEVGEAFF.